The 21 T cell receptor beta chains below were found in one sample sequenced in a study of blood T cell repertoires in COVID-19. Data came from immunoSEQ multiplex PCR; TCRdb stores just in-frame clones and leaves some out. The sample contains about 200,000 clones, 86% of which appear only once. The source material was PBMCs or T cells enriched from blood (not recorded which). The receptor set was obtained from a man between 40 and 49 years old with acute COVID-19.

V and J are TRBV9 and TRBJ2-3; D gene ambiguous. Trimming pared 0 bases from V and 1 base from J, leaving 9 bases between. Germline lookup yields CDR1 SGDLS and CDR2 YYNGEE. The CDR3 is made up of 15 amino acids. CDR3: CASSVVDTRTDTQYF. CDR3 in DNA: TGTGCCAGCAGCGTAGTAGATACCCGCACAGATACGCAGTATTTT.

The J gene is TRBJ2-7, the V gene TRBV6-5; D is unclear. Germline CDR1 reads MNHEY; CDR2 reads SVGAGI. This CDR3 has 14 amino acids. The V and J ends lost 4 bases and 6 bases respectively, with 16 bases between them. The CDR3 nucleotides are TGTGCCAGCAGTTTAACTTTTCAGACTCTCGAGCAGTACTTC. Its translation: CASSLTFQTLEQYF.

The chain recombines TRBV5-1 with TRBJ2-5, with a weak D call TRBD2 (5 bases). The CDR3 is 15 residues long. V was trimmed by 4 bases and J by 2 bases, leaving 15 bases between them. The germline gives CDR1 SGHRS, CDR2 YFSETQ. The CDR3 loop is CASSHLLSGQETQYF. The CDR3 DNA reads as TGCGCCAGCAGCCACCTCTTGAGCGGACAAGAGACCCAGTACTTC.

The chain employs TRBV18 and TRBJ2-1; tentative D call: TRBD1 (5 bases). Per the germline V gene, CDR1 is KGHSH and CDR2 is LQKENI. V dropped 0 bases and J dropped 7 bases, with 10 bases sitting between them. The CDR3 sequence is 14 residues long. The CDR3 sequence is CASSPPGPTNEQFF. The CDR3 nucleotides read TGTGCCAGCTCACCACCGGGGCCTACTAATGAGCAGTTCTTC.

The chain combines TRBV2 with TRBJ2-1; 11 nucleotides align to TRBD2. CDR1 and CDR2 (germline): SNHLY, FYNNEI. The CDR3 runs 17 residues. The V segment lost 2 bases and the J segment 8 bases; nucleotides outside the gene matches: 11. CDR3 amino acids: CASSEPPLAGAGDEQFF. DNA for the CDR3: TGTGCCAGCAGTGAACCCCCACTAGCGGGAGCTGGGGATGAGCAGTTCTTC. Combining the CDR3 with reference TRBV2 and TRBJ2-1 gives the whole variable domain EPEVTQTPSHQVTQMGQEVILRCVPISNHLYFYWYRQILGQKVEFLVSFYNNEISEKSEIFDDQFSVERPDGSNFTLKIRSTKLEDSAMYFCASSEPPLAGAGDEQFFGPGTRLTVL.

The chain is built from TRBV11-2 and TRBJ2-3, with a possible D match to TRBD2 (6 bases). V lost 1 base and J lost 6, with 14 bases in between. CDR3 length equals 15 residues. Germline loops: CDR1 SGHAT, CDR2 FQNNGV. In DNA form, the CDR3 reads TGTGCCAGCAGCTTAGGGGGGAGGAAACGGGATACGCAGTATTTT. Its protein is CASSLGGRKRDTQYF.

The V gene is TRBV25-1, the J gene TRBJ2-4, with 7 nucleotides matching TRBD1. The V gene end was trimmed by 6 bases and the J gene end by 7 bases; junction bases not matched to a gene: 9. This CDR3 is 14 amino acids long. Germline-derived CDR1 and CDR2 are MGHDK and SYGVNS. For the CDR3, the DNA is TGTGCCAGCAGCCAGACAGGGAGTGGGAACATTCAGTACTTC. Amino acid sequence: CASSQTGSGNIQYF.

V gene TRBV5-1 combines with J gene TRBJ2-3; D not resolved. Looked up from germline, CDR1 is SGHRS and CDR2 is YFSETQ. The V and J ends lost 4 bases and 2 bases respectively, with 5 bases between them. The CDR3 runs 12 residues. The CDR3 DNA reads TGCGCCAGCAGCCCGTTCACAGATACGCAGTATTTT. Encoded protein: CASSPFTDTQYF. The full variable domain, with the rest looked up from reference TRBV5-1 and TRBJ2-3, is KAGVTQTPRYLIKTRGQQVTLSCSPISGHRSVSWYQQTPGQGLQFLFEYFSETQRNKGNFPGRFSGRQFSNSRSEMNVSTLELGDSALYLCASSPFTDTQYFGPGTRLTVL.

The chain combines TRBV4-1 with TRBJ1-5; D gene ambiguous. V was trimmed by 4 bases and J by 0 bases, leaving 4 bases between them. CDR1 and CDR2 from the germline V gene are MGHRA and YSYEKL. The CDR3 contains 13 residues. The CDR3: CASSPSSNQPQHF. DNA of the CDR3: TGCGCCAGCAGCCCCAGTAGCAATCAGCCCCAGCATTTT.

V gene TRBV2 combines with J gene TRBJ2-3; weak D call: TRBD1 (5 bases). The CDR3 extends over 15 amino acids. CDR1 and CDR2 from the germline V gene are SNHLY and FYNNEI. Deletions cut 7 bases from V and 2 bases from J, with 16 bases between. CDR3 sequence (DNA): TGTGCCAGCACTAGGCTAGTGGGGCTCACAGATACGCAGTATTTT. This translates into CASTRLVGLTDTQYF. Full variable domain (outside the CDR3, taken from reference TRBV2 and TRBJ2-3): EPEVTQTPSHQVTQMGQEVILRCVPISNHLYFYWYRQILGQKVEFLVSFYNNEISEKSEIFDDQFSVERPDGSNFTLKIRSTKLEDSAMYFCASTRLVGLTDTQYFGPGTRLTVL.

The J gene is TRBJ1-6, the V gene TRBV2; TRBD1 agrees at 10 bases. Trimming cost V 6 bases and J 5 bases; bases outside gene matches: 4. Per the germline V gene, CDR1 is SNHLY and CDR2 is FYNNEI. This CDR3 region has 15 residues. This chain's CDR3 is CASSGQGENNSPLHF. In nucleotides, the CDR3 is TGTGCCAGCAGCGGACAGGGGGAAAATAATTCACCCCTCCACTTT.

The chain links TRBV19 to TRBJ1-2; weak D call: TRBD1 (6 bases). V was pared by 5 bases and J by 6 bases, with 16 bases between. The CDR3 totals 14 residues. The germline V gene encodes CDR1 LNHDA and CDR2 SQIVND (reference sequence). The DNA for the CDR3 is TGTGCCAGTAGTCCTCCACTAACAGGGAATGGCTACACCTTC. It is translated as CASSPPLTGNGYTF. The variable domain in full, with the rest retrieved from reference TRBV19 and TRBJ1-2, is DGGITQSPKYLFRKEGQNVTLSCEQNLNHDAMYWYRQDPGQGLRLIYYSQIVNDFQKGDIAEGYSVSREKKESFPLTVTSAQKNPTAFYLCASSPPLTGNGYTFGSGTRLTVV.

The J gene is TRBJ2-7, the V gene TRBV6-5; 7 bases fit TRBD2. The V segment lost 6 bases and the J segment 6 bases; nucleotides outside the gene matches: 8. Germline lookup yields CDR1 MNHEY and CDR2 SVGAGI. This CDR3 spans 13 amino acids. CDR3 protein: CASRGGASGEQYF. The CDR3 nucleotides are TGTGCCAGCAGGGGAGGGGCTTCCGGCGAGCAGTACTTC.

This chain connects TRBV18 to TRBJ2-3; TRBD1 might be the D (5 bases). Germline V CDR1 and CDR2: KGHSH, LQKENI. This CDR3 has 12 residues. The V end was cut by 2 bases, the J end by 9 bases, with 9 bases between. The CDR3 is CASSPKGNTQYF. CDR3 nucleotides: TGTGCCAGCTCACCAAAGGGGAACACGCAGTATTTT.

This chain joins TRBV25-1 and TRBJ1-5; TRBD1 matches 7 bases. Germline-derived CDR1 and CDR2 are MGHDK and SYGVNS. The CDR3 is 16 residues long. V was clipped by 1 base and J by 5 bases; unmatched bases: 8. CDR3 DNA: TGTGCCAGCAGTGAATTAGACAGGGACGGGGATCAGCCCCAGCATTTT. This sequence encodes CASSELDRDGDQPQHF. The full variable domain, with the rest looked up from reference TRBV25-1 and TRBJ1-5, is EADIYQTPRYLVIGTGKKITLECSQTMGHDKMYWYQQDPGMELHLIHYSYGVNSTEKGDLSSESTVSRIRTEHFPLTLESARPSHTSQYLCASSELDRDGDQPQHFGDGTRLSIL.

J is TRBJ1-5 and V is TRBV6-5; D unclear. This CDR3 is 13 amino acids long. The V and J ends lost 5 bases and 5 bases respectively, with 10 bases between them. The germline V gene encodes CDR1 MNHEY and CDR2 SVGAGI. As DNA, the CDR3 is TGTGCCAGCAGTCCGGCGGGAGATCAGCCCCAGCATTTT. This translates into CASSPAGDQPQHF.

The chain recombines TRBV11-3 with TRBJ2-5; 7 nucleotides agree with TRBD1. The CDR3 extends over 13 amino acids. The germline CDR1 and CDR2 sequences are SGHNT and YENEEA. The V segment lost 6 bases and the J segment 4 bases; nucleotides outside the gene matches: 5. DNA for the CDR3: TGTGCCAGCAGTTCGACAGGGCGAGAGACCCAGTACTTC. Its protein is CASSSTGRETQYF.

This sequence joins TRBV7-9 and TRBJ1-1; 9 bases map to TRBD1. V trimming: 4 bases; J trimming: 0 bases; junction bases outside the gene matches: 3. The V gene's germline CDR1 is SEHNR and CDR2 FQNEAQ (reference sequence). The CDR3 extends over 15 amino acids. The CDR3 nucleotides are TGTGCCAGCAGCTCCGGGACAGGGATGAACACTGAAGCTTTCTTT. Protein: CASSSGTGMNTEAFF.

The V and J genes are TRBV24-1 and TRBJ1-2, with D tentatively TRBD1 (6 bases). Germline-derived CDR1 and CDR2 are KGHDR and SFDVKD. The CDR3 loop spans 15 amino acids. V lost 1 base and J 8 bases, leaving 16 bases between the germline ends. The CDR3 nucleotides are TGTGCCACCAGTGATTTCGCAGGGGCAGCCTCGGGCTACACCTTC. Protein product: CATSDFAGAASGYTF.

This sequence joins TRBV6-5 and TRBJ1-1, with 8 bases lining up with TRBD1. Germline lookup yields CDR1 MNHEY and CDR2 SVGAGI. The V gene end was trimmed by 2 bases and the J gene end by 0 bases; junction bases not matched to a gene: 5. The CDR3 contains 16 residues. Here the CDR3 DNA reads TGTGCCAGCAGTTACCTACCGGACAGGGTGAACACTGAAGCTTTCTTT. This sequence encodes CASSYLPDRVNTEAFF.

The V and J genes are TRBV19 and TRBJ2-1, with 8 positions matching TRBD2. The CDR3 runs 18 residues. After removal of 3 bases from V and 7 bases from J, the junction contained 17 bases not matched to a gene. Germline assignment: CDR1 LNHDA and CDR2 SQIVND (reference sequence). Written as DNA, the CDR3 is TGTGCCAGTAGTATGAGTTCGGGTCGGGGACTAGTAAGGAATGAGCAGTTCTTC. It translates to CASSMSSGRGLVRNEQFF.